Shown below are 9 T cell receptor beta chains from a single sample sequenced in a study of blood T cell repertoires in COVID-19. This table comes from immunoSEQ multiplex PCR, and its TCRdb copy is limited to in-frame clones, with some not included. The data contain under 350,000 clones, about 83% of them singletons. Source material: peripheral blood. The source is a woman aged 45-65 years who had recovered from COVID-19.

The chain couples TRBV6-5 to TRBJ2-3; 8 bases match TRBD1. V lost 4 bases to trimming and J lost 9 bases; unmatched junction nucleotides: 3. In germline, CDR1 is MNHEY, CDR2 SVGAGI. The CDR3 has 12 residues. CDR3 coding DNA: TGTGCCAGCAGTTCACAGGGGGACACGCAGTATTTT. Translation: CASSSQGDTQYF.

This chain connects TRBV19 to TRBJ1-5; D gene unclear. The germline CDR1 and CDR2 sequences are LNHDA and SQIVND (reference sequence). This CDR3 has 15 residues. Deletions cut 6 bases from V and 0 bases from J, with 12 bases between. This chain's CDR3 is CASRSLKSSNQPQHF. The CDR3, as DNA: TGTGCCAGTAGGTCTTTGAAGAGTAGCAATCAGCCCCAGCATTTT.

The V call is TRBV7-2, the J call TRBJ1-1, with a weak D call TRBD1 (6 bases). Trimming pared 5 bases from V and 4 bases from J, leaving 14 bases between. The CDR3 totals 14 residues. Germline V gene data show CDR1 as SGHTA and CDR2 as FQGNSA. Here the CDR3 DNA reads TGTGCCAGCAGCAAGAGGGGGGGCTTCACTGAAGCTTTCTTT. Amino acid sequence: CASSKRGGFTEAFF.

This chain uses TRBV29-1 with TRBJ1-2; no clear D. In germline, CDR1 is SQVTM, CDR2 ANQGSEA. The CDR3 extends over 11 amino acids. Between the trimmed V and J ends, which lost 5 bases and 4 bases, there was a span of 8 bases. For the CDR3, the DNA is TGCAGCGTTCTTGGGAGCTATGGCTACACCTTC. Translation gives CSVLGSYGYTF. Combining the CDR3 with reference TRBV29-1 and TRBJ1-2 gives the whole variable domain SAVISQKPSRDICQRGTSLTIQCQVDSQVTMMFWYRQQPGQSLTLIATANQGSEATYESGFVIDKFPISRPNLTFSTLTVSNMSPEDSSIYLCSVLGSYGYTFGSGTRLTVV.

This chain uses TRBV30 with TRBJ2-2; D remains unclear. The CDR3 loop spans 15 amino acids. Trimming pared 3 bases from V and 5 bases from J, leaving 16 bases between. CDR1 and CDR2 (germline): GTSNPN, SVGIG (reference sequence). The CDR3 sequence is CAWRPWQTMTGELFF. Here the CDR3 DNA reads TGTGCCTGGAGGCCGTGGCAAACAATGACCGGGGAGCTGTTTTTT.

The rearrangement links TRBV30 to TRBJ2-7; the D is unclear. Trimming removed 2 bases from V and 3 bases from J, with 14 bases in between. CDR3 size: 14 residues. Germline V gene sequence: CDR1 GTSNPN, CDR2 SVGIG (reference sequence). CDR3 loop: CAWSPRRRSYEQYF. The CDR3 bases are TGTGCCTGGAGTCCACGGAGACGGAGCTACGAGCAGTACTTC.

The chain couples TRBV28 to TRBJ2-7, with a weak D call TRBD1 (6 bases). Germline-derived CDR1 and CDR2 are MDHEN and SYDVKM. Trimming cost V 4 bases and J 3 bases, with 13 bases left between them. The CDR3 contains 14 residues. The CDR3 region is CASSSSGHLYEQYF. CDR3 DNA sequence: TGTGCCAGCAGTTCATCGGGACACCTCTACGAGCAGTACTTC.

This rearrangement joins TRBV19 to TRBJ2-5; TRBD1 matches 10 bases. Germline trimming cut 8 bases from V and 7 bases from J; bases unmatched to any gene: 7. The CDR3 extends over 13 amino acids. From germline, CDR1 is LNHDA and CDR2 SQIVND (reference sequence). The CDR3, as DNA: TGTGCCAGTTCCGGGACAGGGGTGGGGACCCAGTACTTC. It codes for CASSGTGVGTQYF.

The V and J genes are TRBV6-5 and TRBJ2-6; D is perhaps TRBD1 (6 bases). V was clipped by 6 bases and J by 2 bases, with 11 bases between them. Per germline, CDR1 MNHEY and CDR2 SVGAGI. There are 15 residues in the CDR3. The CDR3: CASRATGTGANVLTF. The CDR3 DNA is TGTGCCAGCAGGGCGACAGGCACTGGGGCCAACGTCCTGACTTTC.